The 30 T cell receptor beta chains below come from one sample, sequenced in a study of blood T cell repertoires in COVID-19. Measured with immunoSEQ multiplex PCR; TCRdb has only the in-frame clones, and not every one. The sample carries tens of thousands of clones, roughly 70% recorded once. Sequences were obtained from PBMCs or T cells enriched from blood (not recorded which). The source is a woman aged 60-75 years who had been exposed to COVID-19.

This clone has just one count. The V call is TRBV11-2, the J call TRBJ2-1; 7 nucleotides align to TRBD2. This CDR3 comprises 15 residues. The V gene end was trimmed by 10 bases and the J gene end by 2 bases; junction bases not matched to a gene: 11. Germline V gene sequence: CDR1 SGHAT, CDR2 FQNNGV. Here the CDR3 DNA reads TGTGCCACCAACCAGGGCGGGGGACCCTACAATGAGCAGTTCTTC. Protein: CATNQGGGPYNEQFF.

The V call is TRBV28, the J call TRBJ1-2, with a possible D match to TRBD1 (5 bases). The germline V gene has CDR1 MDHEN and CDR2 SYDVKM. This CDR3 region has 12 residues. V lost 7 bases to trimming and J lost 4 bases, with 10 bases between them. In nucleotides, the CDR3 is TGTGCCAGCACTCAAGGGGTCTATGGCTACACCTTC. Its protein product is CASTQGVYGYTF.

This clone was observed a handful of times. CDR3 nucleotides: TGTGCCAGCAGCCAAGATCTCGCTAGCTACAATGAGCAGTTCTTC. Its protein is CASSQDLASYNEQFF. The V gene is TRBV14, the J gene TRBJ2-1; D remains unclear. V lost 0 bases and J lost 3, with 9 bases in between. Germline-derived CDR1 and CDR2 are SGHDN and FVKESK. This CDR3 comprises 15 residues. The full variable domain, with the rest looked up from reference TRBV14 and TRBJ2-1, is EAGVTQFPSHSVIEKGQTVTLRCDPISGHDNLYWYRRVMGKEIKFLLHFVKESKQDESGMPNNRFLAERTGGTYSTLKVQPAELEDSGVYFCASSQDLASYNEQFFGPGTRLTVL.

This clone was picked up a small number of times. The chain employs TRBV18 and TRBJ2-7; possibly TRBD1 for D (6 bases). From germline, CDR1 is KGHSH and CDR2 LQKENI. V lost 3 bases to trimming and J lost 4 bases, with 13 bases between them. The CDR3 length is 14 residues. The CDR3 DNA sequence: TGTGCCAGCTCACCGGGGACAATAACTTACGAGCAGTACTTC. This sequence encodes CASSPGTITYEQYF.

The J gene is TRBJ2-1, the V gene TRBV28, with 9 bases identical to TRBD1. Trimming removed 6 bases from V and 5 bases from J; junction bases left unmatched: 11. Germline V gene data show CDR1 as MDHEN and CDR2 as SYDVKM. The CDR3 extends over 16 amino acids. The CDR3 protein is CASRPTGQGQHNEQFF. The CDR3 DNA follows: TGTGCCAGCAGGCCGACTGGACAGGGGCAACACAATGAGCAGTTCTTC.

This chain joins TRBV2 and TRBJ1-5; D gene ambiguous. Trimming shortened V by 5 bases and J by 4 bases, and 9 bases separated the two germline ends. Germline V lookup: CDR1 SNHLY, CDR2 FYNNEI. CDR3 length: 13 residues. CDR3 nucleotides: TGTGCCAGCAGTTTGGCCGTAAATCAGCCCCAGCATTTT. Translating it yields CASSLAVNQPQHF.

In this sample, this clone turned up a few times. This chain uses TRBV28 with TRBJ1-1; no clear D. Germline values: CDR1 MDHEN, CDR2 SYDVKM. Deletions cut 5 bases from V and 12 bases from J, with 19 bases between. This CDR3 contains 13 residues. CDR3 in amino acids: CASSPHPRWRSFF. CDR3 in DNA: TGTGCCAGCAGTCCCCACCCGAGATGGAGGTCTTTCTTT.

This chain connects TRBV7-8 to TRBJ1-5; D gene uncertain. Germline lookup yields CDR1 SGHVS and CDR2 FQNEAQ. The germline V and J ends were trimmed by 7 bases and 1 base, with 11 bases remaining between them. The CDR3 runs 14 residues. The DNA of the CDR3 is TGTGCCAGCAAATTAGGAGGGAGCAATCAGCCCCAGCATTTT. This encodes CASKLGGSNQPQHF.

The gene calls are TRBV5-4 and TRBJ2-5; tentatively, D is TRBD1 (6 bases). This CDR3 contains 16 residues. V lost 0 bases and J lost 4, with 16 bases in between. In germline, CDR1 is SGHNT, CDR2 YYREEE (reference sequence). As DNA, the CDR3 is TGTGCCAGCAGCTTGGTGGTACAACAGGGTGGAGAGACCCAGTACTTC. Its translation: CASSLVVQQGGETQYF.

V is TRBV7-2 and J is TRBJ2-1, with TRBD1 matching over 8 bases. The CDR3 consists of 15 residues. With V trimmed by 2 bases and J by 10 bases, 10 bases remained unmatched. Looked up from germline, CDR1 is SGHTA and CDR2 is FQGNSA. The CDR3 DNA is TGTGCCAGCAGCTTACGGACAGGGATGCTCATGGAGCAGTTCTTC. Translating gives CASSLRTGMLMEQFF.

The genes are TRBV4-1 and TRBJ1-1; the D gene is possibly TRBD1 (5 bases). In germline, CDR1 is MGHRA, CDR2 YSYEKL. The CDR3 totals 15 residues. Deletions cut 1 base from V and 6 bases from J, with 15 bases between. CDR3 sequence (DNA): TGCGCCAGCAGCCAAGTTGGGGGGAGAGGGGCTGAAGCTTTCTTT. Its protein product is CASSQVGGRGAEAFF.

The rearrangement links TRBV9 to TRBJ2-1; D is unresolved. V lost 7 bases to trimming and J lost 13 bases, with 18 bases between them. The CDR3 has 12 amino acids. Germline lookup yields CDR1 SGDLS and CDR2 YYNGEE. CDR3 coding DNA: TGTGCCAGCGGTACGGCGGATGGGTACCAGTTCTTC. Amino acids: CASGTADGYQFF. Filled out from reference TRBV9 and TRBJ2-1, the complete variable domain reads DSGVTQTPKHLITATGQRVTLRCSPRSGDLSVYWYQQSLDQGLQFLIQYYNGEERAKGNILERFSAQQFPDLHSELNLSSLELGDSALYFCASGTADGYQFFGPGTRLTVL.

The V and J genes are TRBV18 and TRBJ2-5, with D possibly being TRBD2 (7 bases). The V end was cut by 4 bases, the J end by 5 bases, with 17 bases between. CDR1 and CDR2 (germline): KGHSH, LQKENI. CDR3 length: 15 residues. The CDR3 loop reads CASSQNTQGGETQYF. CDR3 in DNA: TGTGCCAGCTCACAGAACACACAGGGAGGGGAGACCCAGTACTTC. Full variable domain (outside the CDR3, taken from reference TRBV18 and TRBJ2-5): NAGVMQNPRHLVRRRGQEARLRCSPMKGHSHVYWYRQLPEEGLKFMVYLQKENIIDESGMPKERFSAEFPKEGPSILRIQQVVRGDSAAYFCASSQNTQGGETQYFGPGTRLLVL.

This clone was counted a single time. V gene TRBV29-1 combines with J gene TRBJ1-1; the match to TRBD1 covers 9 bases. Germline loops: CDR1 SQVTM, CDR2 ANQGSEA. V lost 3 bases and J lost 8; bases outside the gene matches: 7. The CDR3 is made up of 13 amino acids. CDR3 in DNA: TGCAGCGTTGACCGGGACAGGGTTGGAGAAGCTTTCTTT. As protein: CSVDRDRVGEAFF.

This rearrangement joins TRBV12-3 or TRBV12-4 to TRBJ2-2; D is uncertain. V lost 6 bases, J lost 0 bases, and 5 bases lay in between. The CDR3 contains 13 residues. This CDR3 reads CASRLTNTGELFF. CDR3 nucleotide sequence: TGTGCCAGCAGACTAACGAACACCGGGGAGCTGTTTTTT.

This clone was observed once. The chain recombines TRBV27 with TRBJ2-3, with 7 nucleotides matching TRBD2. Germline CDR1 MNHEY, CDR2 SMNVEV (reference sequence). The CDR3 runs to 15 residues. The junction had 9 bases not matched to a gene; V was cut back by 6 bases and J by 3 bases. CDR3 in DNA: TGTGCCAGCAGGTGGGGGGGTAGTAAAACAGATACGCAGTATTTT. Its protein is CASRWGGSKTDTQYF.

This clone was counted a single time. This sequence joins TRBV3-1 (or the pseudogene TRBV3-2) and TRBJ1-3; weak D call: TRBD1 (5 bases). This CDR3 is 16 amino acids long. The germline V gene encodes CDR1 LGHDT and CDR2 YNNKEL (reference sequence). V lost 4 bases to trimming and J lost 0 bases, with 13 bases between them. The CDR3: CASSPPRDYSGNTIYF. DNA of the CDR3: TGTGCCAGCAGCCCTCCCAGGGACTACTCTGGAAACACCATATATTTT.

This chain connects TRBV5-1 to TRBJ1-6, with D unresolved. Germline CDR1 is SGHRS and CDR2 is YFSETQ. The V and J ends lost 4 bases and 0 bases respectively, with 8 bases between them. This CDR3 is built from 15 residues. The DNA for the CDR3 is TGCGCCAGCAGCGCCTTGAGCTCCTATAATTCACCCCTCCACTTT. This sequence encodes CASSALSSYNSPLHF.

The genes are TRBV5-5 and TRBJ1-6; D possibly corresponds to TRBD1 (5 bases). Germline-derived CDR1 and CDR2 are SGHKS and YYEKEE (reference sequence). V lost 4 bases and J lost 10, with 18 bases in between. There are 15 residues in the CDR3. CDR3 sequence (DNA): TGTGCCAGCAGCCCCGACAGCCATATATCCTCACCCCTCCACTTT. Translated: CASSPDSHISSPLHF.

This rearrangement joins TRBV30 to TRBJ2-1, with a tentative D call TRBD2 (7 bases). The CDR3 has 14 residues. Germline V gene data show CDR1 as GTSNPN and CDR2 as SVGIG (reference sequence). The V end lost 7 bases, the J end lost 15 bases, and 28 bases lay between the germline ends. In DNA form, the CDR3 reads TGTGCCTACTTCGGTACGAGGGGAGGGGGTGCTCCGTTCTTC. Translation gives CAYFGTRGGGAPFF. The full variable domain, its missing parts supplied by reference TRBV30 and TRBJ2-1, is SQTIHQWPATLVQPVGSPLSLECTVEGTSNPNLYWYRQAAGRGLQLLFYSVGIGQISSEVPQNLSASRPQDRQFILSSKKLLLSDSGFYLCAYFGTRGGGAPFFGPGTRLTVL.

The chain combines TRBV5-1 with TRBJ2-2; perhaps TRBD1 as D (6 bases). The V end was cut by 7 bases, the J end by 4 bases, with 11 bases between. The germline CDR1 and CDR2 sequences are SGHRS and YFSETQ. The length of the CDR3 is 13 residues. Here the CDR3 DNA reads TGCGCCAGCGAGGCAGGGGCCACCGGGGAGCTGTTTTTT. Residues: CASEAGATGELFF.

This chain uses TRBV5-8 with TRBJ1-4; D not resolved. The CDR3 is 13 residues long. The V gene's germline CDR1 is SGHTS and CDR2 YDEGEE. Trimming stripped 1 base from V and 6 bases from J, with 7 bases between. CDR3 loop: CASSLRGDEKLFF. The CDR3 DNA is TGTGCCAGCAGCTTGAGAGGAGATGAAAAACTGTTTTTT. Supplemented by reference TRBV5-8 and TRBJ1-4, the full variable domain reads EAGVTQSPTHLIKTRGQQATLRCSPISGHTSVYWYQQALGLGLQFLLWYDEGEERNRGNFPPRFSGRQFPNYSSELNVNALELEDSALYLCASSLRGDEKLFFGSGTQLSVL.

DNA for the CDR3: TGTGCCAGCAGCTCCCGGACAGCAGGGGCAACTAATGAAAAACTGTTTTTT. The encoded protein is CASSSRTAGATNEKLFF. The J gene is TRBJ1-4, the V gene TRBV7-9; possibly TRBD1 for D (6 bases). V lost 4 bases and J 0 bases, leaving 15 bases between the germline ends. Germline V gene sequence: CDR1 SEHNR, CDR2 FQNEAQ (reference sequence). This CDR3 spans 17 amino acids.

CDR3 protein: CASSYVAHEQYF. CDR3 coding DNA: TGCGCCAGCAGCTACGTCGCGCACGAGCAGTACTTC. The V gene is TRBV5-1, the J gene TRBJ2-7; D is unclear. The CDR3 covers 12 residues. Germline lookup yields CDR1 SGHRS and CDR2 YFSETQ. Trimming removed 3 bases from V and 5 bases from J, with 9 bases in between. Drawing the rest from reference TRBV5-1 and TRBJ2-7, the complete variable domain is KAGVTQTPRYLIKTRGQQVTLSCSPISGHRSVSWYQQTPGQGLQFLFEYFSETQRNKGNFPGRFSGRQFSNSRSEMNVSTLELGDSALYLCASSYVAHEQYFGPGTRLTVT.

The chain combines TRBV28 with TRBJ1-1; D is undetermined. Trimming took off 6 bases at V and 10 bases at J, with 15 bases between the two ends. Germline V gene sequence: CDR1 MDHEN, CDR2 SYDVKM. There are 12 residues in the CDR3. This CDR3 is CASRTINYPAFF. The CDR3 bases are TGTGCCAGCAGGACTATCAATTACCCAGCTTTCTTT.

This clone was counted once. The chain has TRBV5-1 and TRBJ2-1; 12 bases are shared with TRBD2. The V gene end was trimmed by 2 bases and the J gene end by 8 bases; junction bases not matched to a gene: 8. Per the germline V gene, CDR1 is SGHRS and CDR2 is YFSETQ. This CDR3 has 16 residues. The chain's CDR3 is CASSLLAGGISDEQFF. Here the CDR3 DNA reads TGCGCCAGCAGCTTACTAGCGGGAGGTATTAGCGATGAGCAGTTCTTC.

This clone appeared once. The gene calls are TRBV2 and TRBJ2-7; maybe TRBD2 (5 bases). Germline lookup yields CDR1 SNHLY and CDR2 FYNNEI. The CDR3 is 14 residues long. V was trimmed by 0 bases and J by 5 bases, leaving 11 bases between them. The CDR3, as DNA: TGTGCCAGCAGTGAAGCGCTGGCCGGGAACGAGCAGTACTTC. It is translated as CASSEALAGNEQYF.

The chain is built from TRBV19 and TRBJ1-2; weak D call: TRBD1 (6 bases). The V gene's germline CDR1 is LNHDA and CDR2 SQIVND (reference sequence). This CDR3 has 16 amino acids. The V end lost 4 bases, the J end lost 5 bases, and 20 bases lay between the germline ends. The CDR3 is CASSTTGTTPIYGYTF. The CDR3 bases are TGTGCCAGTAGTACCACCGGGACAACTCCCATTTATGGCTACACCTTC.

This chain joins TRBV29-1 and TRBJ2-1; 14 bases are a match to TRBD2. After removal of 4 bases from V and 1 base from J, the junction contained 6 bases not matched to a gene. CDR1 is SQVTM and CDR2 is ANQGSEA in the germline V gene. The CDR3 has 17 residues. CDR3 nucleotide sequence: TGCAGCGTTGCGGGACTAGCGGGGGTGGGGTCCTACAATGAGCAGTTCTTC. Protein product: CSVAGLAGVGSYNEQFF.

The rearrangement links TRBV28 to TRBJ1-6; D not resolved. Per germline, CDR1 MDHEN and CDR2 SYDVKM. This CDR3 has 15 residues. V was clipped by 4 bases and J by 6 bases, with 13 bases between them. The CDR3 spells CASSSSSGSNSPLHF. CDR3 nucleotide sequence: TGTGCCAGCAGTTCCTCGTCCGGGAGTAATTCACCCCTCCACTTT.